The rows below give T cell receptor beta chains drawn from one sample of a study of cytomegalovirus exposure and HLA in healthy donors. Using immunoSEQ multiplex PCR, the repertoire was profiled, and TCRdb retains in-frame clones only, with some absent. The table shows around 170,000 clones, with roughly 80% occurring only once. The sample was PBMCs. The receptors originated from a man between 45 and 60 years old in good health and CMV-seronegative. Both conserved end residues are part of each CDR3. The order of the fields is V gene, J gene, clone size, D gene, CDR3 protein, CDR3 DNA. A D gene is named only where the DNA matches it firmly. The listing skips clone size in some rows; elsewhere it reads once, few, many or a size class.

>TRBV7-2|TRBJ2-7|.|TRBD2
CASSSRLAGTSYEQYF
TGTGCCAGCAGCTCACGACTAGCGGGGACCTCCTACGAGCAGTACTTC
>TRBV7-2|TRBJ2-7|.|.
CASSLRGGLAYEQYF
TGTGCCAGCAGCCTCCGAGGAGGACTGGCCTACGAGCAGTACTTC
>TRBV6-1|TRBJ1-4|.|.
CASSDQIGANEKLFF
TGTGCCAGCAGTGACCAAATTGGGGCCAATGAAAAACTGTTTTTT
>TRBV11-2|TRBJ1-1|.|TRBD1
CASSLAGGFTEAFF
TGTGCCAGCAGCTTGGCAGGGGGGTTTACTGAAGCTTTCTTT
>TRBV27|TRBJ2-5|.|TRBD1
CASSPGQGLGSQYF
TGTGCCAGCAGCCCGGGACAGGGCCTAGGGTCCCAGTACTTC
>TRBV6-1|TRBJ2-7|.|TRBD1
CASSATLGTDYEQYF
TGTGCCAGCAGTGCCACCCTCGGGACAGACTACGAGCAGTACTTC
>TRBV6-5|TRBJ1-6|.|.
CASSVQGLLAPLHF
TGTGCCAGCAGTGTACAGGGTTTACTCGCGCCCCTCCACTTT
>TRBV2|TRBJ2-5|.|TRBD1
CASAPGQQETQYF
TGTGCCAGTGCGCCGGGACAGCAAGAGACCCAGTACTTC
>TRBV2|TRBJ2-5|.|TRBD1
CASSETGRETQYF
TGTGCCAGCAGTGAGACAGGGCGTGAGACCCAGTACTTC
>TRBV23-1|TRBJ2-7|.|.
CASSAIERAVGSDYEQYF
TGCGCCAGCAGCGCGATAGAAAGGGCGGTCGGCAGCGACTACGAGCAGTACTTC
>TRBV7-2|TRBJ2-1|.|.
CASSLDYQQFF
TGTGCCAGCAGCTTAGACTATCAGCAGTTCTTC
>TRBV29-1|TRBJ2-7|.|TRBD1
CSAGTGGLYEQYF
TGCAGCGCCGGGACAGGGGGCCTCTACGAGCAGTACTTC
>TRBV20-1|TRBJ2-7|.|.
CSARLEYEQYF
TGCAGTGCCAGGTTGGAATACGAGCAGTACTTC
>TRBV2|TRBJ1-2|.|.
CASSEFNYGYTF
TGTGCCAGCAGCGAGTTTAACTATGGCTACACCTTC
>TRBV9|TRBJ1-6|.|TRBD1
CASSVSGGVGSPLHF
TGTGCCAGCAGCGTATCAGGGGGCGTGGGTTCACCCCTCCACTTT
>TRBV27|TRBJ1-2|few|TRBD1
CASRGQGVPGGYTF
TGTGCCAGCAGGGGACAGGGCGTTCCGGGTGGCTACACCTTC
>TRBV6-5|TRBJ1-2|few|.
CASSSTVPPRGYTF
TGTGCCAGCAGTTCCACCGTTCCACCTCGGGGCTACACCTTC
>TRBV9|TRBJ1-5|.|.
CASSITGSNQPQHF
TGTGCCAGCAGCATCACAGGGAGCAATCAGCCCCAGCATTTT
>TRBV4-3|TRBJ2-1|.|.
CASSQELSSYNEQFF
TGCGCCAGCAGCCAAGAGCTTAGCTCCTACAATGAGCAGTTCTTC
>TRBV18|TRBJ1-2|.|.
CASSTIEFRGYAF
TGTGCCAGCTCCACCATTGAGTTTAGGGGCTACGCCTTC
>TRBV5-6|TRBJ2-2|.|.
CASSPSGSWTGELFF
TGTGCCAGCAGCCCCAGTGGTAGCTGGACCGGGGAGCTGTTTTTT
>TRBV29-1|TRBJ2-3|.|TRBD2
CSVEDVSGGSDF
TGCAGCGTTGAAGATGTTTCGGGGGGGTCAGATTTT
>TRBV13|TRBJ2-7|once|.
CASRLRGVDEQYF
TGTGCCAGCAGGTTGCGGGGTGTTGACGAGCAGTACTTC
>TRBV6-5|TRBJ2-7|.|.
CASSYGGEQYF
TGTGCCAGCAGTTACGGAGGGGAGCAGTACTTC
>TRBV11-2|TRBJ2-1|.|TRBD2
CASTIGSGGADEQFF
TGTGCCAGCACCATCGGGAGCGGGGGGGCAGATGAGCAGTTCTTC
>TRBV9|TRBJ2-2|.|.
CASSVGGQPLELFF
TGTGCCAGCAGCGTGGGGGGACAGCCCCTGGAGCTGTTTTTT
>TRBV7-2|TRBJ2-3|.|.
CASNGGDTQYF
TGTGCCAGCAATGGGGGGGATACGCAGTATTTT
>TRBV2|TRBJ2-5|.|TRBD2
CASSGRGETQYF
TGTGCCAGCAGTGGGCGGGGGGAGACCCAGTACTTC
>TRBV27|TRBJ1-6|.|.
CASRLQGRGSYNSPLHF
TGTGCCAGCAGGTTACAGGGTAGGGGATCCTATAATTCACCCCTCCACTTT
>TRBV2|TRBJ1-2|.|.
CASSGGDSPYGYTF
TGTGCCAGCAGTGGTGGCGACTCCCCCTATGGCTACACCTTC